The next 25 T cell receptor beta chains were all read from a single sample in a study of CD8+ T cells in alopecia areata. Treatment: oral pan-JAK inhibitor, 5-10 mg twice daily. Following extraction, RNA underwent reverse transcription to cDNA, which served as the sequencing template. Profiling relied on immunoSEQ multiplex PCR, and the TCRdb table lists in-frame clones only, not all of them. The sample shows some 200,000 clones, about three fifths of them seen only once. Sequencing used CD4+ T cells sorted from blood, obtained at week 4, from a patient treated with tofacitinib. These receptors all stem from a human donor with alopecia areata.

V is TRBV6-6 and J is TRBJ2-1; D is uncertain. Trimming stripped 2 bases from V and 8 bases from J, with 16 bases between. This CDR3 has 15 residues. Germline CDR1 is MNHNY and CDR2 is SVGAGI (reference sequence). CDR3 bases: TGTGCCAGCAGTTACGACGATGTTATGCTACATGAGCAGTTCTTC. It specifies CASSYDDVMLHEQFF.

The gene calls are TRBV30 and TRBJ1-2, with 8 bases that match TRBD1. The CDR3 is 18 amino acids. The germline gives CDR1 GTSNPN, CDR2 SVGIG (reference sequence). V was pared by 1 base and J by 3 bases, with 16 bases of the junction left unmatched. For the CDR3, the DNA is TGTGCCTGGAGTGATAGACTTAGACAGGGGAGAAGCGACTATGGCTACACCTTC. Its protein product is CAWSDRLRQGRSDYGYTF. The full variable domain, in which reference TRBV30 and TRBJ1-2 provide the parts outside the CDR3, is SQTIHQWPATLVQPVGSPLSLECTVEGTSNPNLYWYRQAAGRGLQLLFYSVGIGQISSEVPQNLSASRPQDRQFILSSKKLLLSDSGFYLCAWSDRLRQGRSDYGYTFGSGTRLTVV.

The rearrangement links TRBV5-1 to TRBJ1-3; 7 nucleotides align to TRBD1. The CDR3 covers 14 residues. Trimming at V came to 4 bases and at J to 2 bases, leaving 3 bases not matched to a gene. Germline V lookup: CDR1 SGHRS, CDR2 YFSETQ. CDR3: CASSDRVAGNTIYF. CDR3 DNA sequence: TGCGCCAGCAGCGACAGGGTCGCTGGAAACACCATATATTTT.

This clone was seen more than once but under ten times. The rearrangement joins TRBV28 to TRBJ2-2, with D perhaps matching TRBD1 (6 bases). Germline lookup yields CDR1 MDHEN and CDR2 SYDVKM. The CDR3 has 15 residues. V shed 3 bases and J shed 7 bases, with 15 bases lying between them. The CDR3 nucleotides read TGTGCCAGCAGTTTTCGGTCCAGGGGTGTCGGGGAGCTGTTTTTT. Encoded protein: CASSFRSRGVGELFF.

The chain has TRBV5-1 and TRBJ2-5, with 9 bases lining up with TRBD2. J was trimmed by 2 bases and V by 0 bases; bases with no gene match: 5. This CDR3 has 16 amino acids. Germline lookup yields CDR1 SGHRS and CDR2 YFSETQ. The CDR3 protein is CASSLAGLAGQETQYF. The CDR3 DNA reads TGCGCCAGCAGCTTGGCCGGGCTAGCGGGACAAGAGACCCAGTACTTC.

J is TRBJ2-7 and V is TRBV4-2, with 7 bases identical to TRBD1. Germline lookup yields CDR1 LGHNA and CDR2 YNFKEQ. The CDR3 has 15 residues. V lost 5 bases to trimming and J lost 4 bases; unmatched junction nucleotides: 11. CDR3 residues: CASSTYGTENYEQYF. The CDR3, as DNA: TGTGCCAGCAGCACGTACGGGACAGAGAATTACGAGCAGTACTTC.

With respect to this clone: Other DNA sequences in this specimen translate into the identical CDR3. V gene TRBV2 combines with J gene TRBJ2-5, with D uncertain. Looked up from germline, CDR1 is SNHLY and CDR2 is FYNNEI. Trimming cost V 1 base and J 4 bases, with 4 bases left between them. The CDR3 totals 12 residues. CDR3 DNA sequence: TGTGCCAGCAGTGAAGGGGTAGAGACCCAGTACTTC. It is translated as CASSEGVETQYF.

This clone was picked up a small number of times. CDR3 amino acids: CASSPGQGSNYGYTF. The CDR3 region has the DNA TGTGCCAGCAGTCCGGGACAGGGAAGTAACTATGGCTACACCTTC. This chain uses TRBV9 with TRBJ1-2; 9 bases agree with TRBD1. Germline CDR1 SGDLS, CDR2 YYNGEE. The CDR3 totals 15 residues. V dropped 5 bases and J dropped 1; count of bases not matched to a gene: 6.

As DNA, the CDR3 is TGTGCCAGTTGTGGTAGCCTTCTAAACTACGAGCAGTACTTC. Protein product: CASCGSLLNYEQYF. The chain has TRBV28 and TRBJ2-7; D unclear. Between the trimmed V and J ends, which lost 9 bases and 3 bases, there was a span of 18 bases. This CDR3 has 14 amino acids. Germline V lookup: CDR1 MDHEN, CDR2 SYDVKM.

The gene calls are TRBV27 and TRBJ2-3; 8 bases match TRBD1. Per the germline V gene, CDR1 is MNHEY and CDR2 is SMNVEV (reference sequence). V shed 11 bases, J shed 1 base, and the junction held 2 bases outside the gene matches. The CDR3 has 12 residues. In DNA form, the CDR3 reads TGTGCCGTGGGACAGGGCACAGATACGCAGTATTTT. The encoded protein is CAVGQGTDTQYF.

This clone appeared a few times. CDR3 DNA: TGTGCCACCAAAGCGGGGGGCTTTTCCTACAATGAGCAGTTCTTC. Amino acid sequence: CATKAGGFSYNEQFF. The chain employs TRBV19 and TRBJ2-1, with TRBD2 matching 9 bases. The length of the CDR3 is 15 residues. Trimming at V came to 10 bases and at J to 1 base, leaving 8 bases not matched to a gene. From germline, CDR1 is LNHDA and CDR2 SQIVND (reference sequence).

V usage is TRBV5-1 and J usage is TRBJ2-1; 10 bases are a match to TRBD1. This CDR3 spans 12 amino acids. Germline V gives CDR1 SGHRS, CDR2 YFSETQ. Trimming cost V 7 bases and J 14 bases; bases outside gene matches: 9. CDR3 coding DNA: TGCGCCAGCGGATCTATGGGACAGGGGAAGTTCTTC. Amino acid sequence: CASGSMGQGKFF.

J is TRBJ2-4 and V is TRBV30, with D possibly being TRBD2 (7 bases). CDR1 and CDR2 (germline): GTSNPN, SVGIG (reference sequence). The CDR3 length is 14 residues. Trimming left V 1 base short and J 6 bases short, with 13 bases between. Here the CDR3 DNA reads TGTGCCTGGAGTGAATCGGGGGGCCCAAACATTCAGTACTTC. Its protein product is CAWSESGGPNIQYF.

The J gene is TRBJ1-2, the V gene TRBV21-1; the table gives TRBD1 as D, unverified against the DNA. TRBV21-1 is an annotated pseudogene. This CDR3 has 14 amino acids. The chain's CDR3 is CASSKTGKGYGYTF. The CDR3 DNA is TGTGCCAGCAGCAAGACAGGGAAGGGCTATGGCTACACCTTC.

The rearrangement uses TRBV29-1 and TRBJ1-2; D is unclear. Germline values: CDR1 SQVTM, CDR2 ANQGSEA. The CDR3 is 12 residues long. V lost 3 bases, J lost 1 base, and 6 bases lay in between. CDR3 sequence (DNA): TGCAGCGTTGACGTGGGTAACTATGGCTACACCTTC. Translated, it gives CSVDVGNYGYTF.

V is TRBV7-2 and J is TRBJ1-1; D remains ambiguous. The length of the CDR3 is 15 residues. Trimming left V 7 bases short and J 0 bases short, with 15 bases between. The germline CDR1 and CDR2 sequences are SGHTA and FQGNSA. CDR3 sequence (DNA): TGTGCCAGCAAGGTCAGCAAGGTAATGAACACTGAAGCTTTCTTT. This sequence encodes CASKVSKVMNTEAFF.

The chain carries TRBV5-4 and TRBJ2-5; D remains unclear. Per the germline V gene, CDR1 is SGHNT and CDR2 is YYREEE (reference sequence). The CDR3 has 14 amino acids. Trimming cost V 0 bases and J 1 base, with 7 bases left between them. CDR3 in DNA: TGTGCCAGCAGCTTGGGCGGCAGCCAAGAGACCCAGTACTTC. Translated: CASSLGGSQETQYF.

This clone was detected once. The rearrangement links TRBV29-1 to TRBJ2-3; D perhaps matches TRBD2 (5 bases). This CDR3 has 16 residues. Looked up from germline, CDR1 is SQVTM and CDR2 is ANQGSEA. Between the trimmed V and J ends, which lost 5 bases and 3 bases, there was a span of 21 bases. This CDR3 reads CSVSAGWTVVTDTQYF. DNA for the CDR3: TGCAGCGTTTCCGCGGGTTGGACTGTTGTGACAGATACGCAGTATTTT.

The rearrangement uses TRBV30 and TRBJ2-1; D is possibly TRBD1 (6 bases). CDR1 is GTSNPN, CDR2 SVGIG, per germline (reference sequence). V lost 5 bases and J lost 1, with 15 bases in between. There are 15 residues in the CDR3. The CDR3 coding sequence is TGTGCCTGGGGAAACAGGGCCCAATCCTACAATGAGCAGTTCTTC. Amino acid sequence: CAWGNRAQSYNEQFF.

The CDR3 DNA follows: TGTGCCTGGAGTCGGGACAGGGGGTCACACGAGCAGTACTTC. Protein: CAWSRDRGSHEQYF. The chain employs TRBV30 and TRBJ2-7; 11 bases are a match to TRBD1. The ends lost 2 bases at V and 5 bases at J; junction bases unmatched: 5. Germline V gene lookup returns CDR1 GTSNPN and CDR2 SVGIG (reference sequence). The CDR3 totals 14 residues.

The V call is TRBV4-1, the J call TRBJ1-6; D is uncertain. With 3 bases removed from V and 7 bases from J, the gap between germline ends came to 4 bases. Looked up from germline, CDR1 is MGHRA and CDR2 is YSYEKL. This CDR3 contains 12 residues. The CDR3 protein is CASSQTNSPLHF. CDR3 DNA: TGCGCCAGCAGCCAGACGAATTCACCCCTCCACTTT.

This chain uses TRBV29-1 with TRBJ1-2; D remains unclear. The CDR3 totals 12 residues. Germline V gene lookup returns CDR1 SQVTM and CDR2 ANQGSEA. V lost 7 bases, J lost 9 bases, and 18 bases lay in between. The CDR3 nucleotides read TGCAGCGGGGTGGTCTTGGGTCATAGCTACACCTTC. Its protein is CSGVVLGHSYTF.

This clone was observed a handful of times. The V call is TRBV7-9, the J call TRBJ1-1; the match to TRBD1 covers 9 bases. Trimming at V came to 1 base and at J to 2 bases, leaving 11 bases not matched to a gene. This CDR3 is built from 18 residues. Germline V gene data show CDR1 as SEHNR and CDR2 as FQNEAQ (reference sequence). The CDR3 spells CASSLGLGQGRSNTEAFF. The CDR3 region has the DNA TGTGCCAGCAGCTTAGGGCTGGGACAGGGTCGTTCCAACACTGAAGCTTTCTTT.

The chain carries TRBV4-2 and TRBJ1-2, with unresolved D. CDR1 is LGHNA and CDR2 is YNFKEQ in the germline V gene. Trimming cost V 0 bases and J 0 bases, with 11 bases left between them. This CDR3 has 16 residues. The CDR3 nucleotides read TGTGCCAGCAGCCAAGAGTCGGGCAGGACTAACTATGGCTACACCTTC. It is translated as CASSQESGRTNYGYTF.

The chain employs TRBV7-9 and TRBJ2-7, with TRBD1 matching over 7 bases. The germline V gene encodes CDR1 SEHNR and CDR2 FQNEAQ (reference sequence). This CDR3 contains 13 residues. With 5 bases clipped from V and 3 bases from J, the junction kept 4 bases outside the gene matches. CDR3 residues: CASSLGQHYEQYF. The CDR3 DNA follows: TGTGCCAGCAGCCTGGGACAGCACTACGAGCAGTACTTC. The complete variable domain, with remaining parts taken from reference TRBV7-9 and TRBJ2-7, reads DTGVSQNPRHKITKRGQNVTFRCDPISEHNRLYWYRQTLGQGPEFLTYFQNEAQLEKSRLLSDRFSAERPKGSFSTLEIQRTEQGDSAMYLCASSLGQHYEQYFGPGTRLTVT.